The 9 T cell receptor beta chains below were found in one sample sequenced in a study of PD-L1 blockade in urothelial cancer. TCRdb's copy holds only in-frame clones and misses some; the assay was immunoSEQ multiplex PCR. The table includes tens of thousands of clones, about nine tenths detected once. The source material was PBMCs, sampled around atezolizumab (anti-PD-L1) treatment. The source of these receptors is a woman in her seventies with urothelial cancer.

V and J are TRBV30 and TRBJ2-7; D perhaps matches TRBD1 (5 bases). This CDR3 is built from 13 residues. V lost 0 bases to trimming and J lost 4 bases, with 10 bases between them. Germline V gene lookup returns CDR1 GTSNPN and CDR2 SVGIG (reference sequence). The CDR3 DNA reads as TGTGCCTGGAGTGTCGGCAGGGTATACGAGCAGTACTTC. Translated, it gives CAWSVGRVYEQYF.

The rearrangement links TRBV11-2 to TRBJ2-2, with 9 bases fitting TRBD2. Germline lookup yields CDR1 SGHAT and CDR2 FQNNGV. Losses at the gene ends were 6 bases for V and 0 bases for J; bases not matched to a gene: 5. CDR3 size: 16 residues. In DNA form, the CDR3 reads TGTGCCAGCAGTCGATCTAGCGGGGCGAACACCGGGGAGCTGTTTTTT. Protein sequence: CASSRSSGANTGELFF. The full variable domain, with the rest looked up from reference TRBV11-2 and TRBJ2-2, is EAGVAQSPRYKIIEKRQSVAFWCNPISGHATLYWYQQILGQGPKLLIQFQNNGVVDDSQLPKDRFSAERLKGVDSTLKIQPAKLEDSAVYLCASSRSSGANTGELFFGEGSRLTVL.

V gene TRBV4-3 combines with J gene TRBJ1-2; 10 bases fit TRBD1. The CDR3 loop spans 16 amino acids. CDR1 and CDR2 from the germline V gene are LGHNA and YSLEER. Germline trimming cut 0 bases from V and 6 bases from J; bases unmatched to any gene: 7. The DNA of the CDR3 is TGCGCCAGCAGCCAAGAAGGCGGGACAGGGGAGGATGGCTACACCTTC. It yields the protein CASSQEGGTGEDGYTF.

This chain joins TRBV9 and TRBJ1-1, with TRBD1 as a possible D gene (6 bases). The CDR3 runs to 15 residues. Trimming took off 0 bases at V and 4 bases at J, with 13 bases between the two ends. Germline CDR1 is SGDLS and CDR2 is YYNGEE. The CDR3 DNA sequence: TGTGCCAGCAGCGTAGTTCCAGGGGCTTCCACTGAAGCTTTCTTT. Protein: CASSVVPGASTEAFF.

V gene TRBV20-1 combines with J gene TRBJ1-2, with 8 bases lining up with TRBD1. Germline values: CDR1 DFQATT, CDR2 SNEGSKA (reference sequence). The V segment lost 5 bases and the J segment 8 bases; nucleotides outside the gene matches: 4. CDR3 size: 11 residues. CDR3 loop: CSASGGRGYTF. DNA for the CDR3: TGCAGTGCTTCAGGGGGCCGGGGCTACACCTTC.

A single count supports this clone. The chain has TRBV5-1 and TRBJ2-1; TRBD2 matches at 10 bases. The V gene's germline CDR1 is SGHRS and CDR2 YFSETQ. This CDR3 region has 19 residues. With 0 bases clipped from V and 2 bases from J, the junction kept 11 bases outside the gene matches. CDR3 sequence (DNA): TGCGCCAGCAGCTTGGTAGGTACTAGCGGGATTGGGGCCTACAATGAGCAGTTCTTC. Protein: CASSLVGTSGIGAYNEQFF.

Here the CDR3 DNA reads TGTGCCAGCAGCCCCCGGAGGCAGGGGGAGCAGTACTTC. Protein: CASSPRRQGEQYF. The chain links TRBV13 to TRBJ2-7; D possibly corresponds to TRBD1 (6 bases). The CDR3 contains 13 residues. Germline lookup yields CDR1 PRHDT and CDR2 FYEKMQ (reference sequence). The V end was cut by 5 bases, the J end by 7 bases, with 15 bases between.

This clone was seen more than once but under ten times. This chain connects TRBV9 to TRBJ2-1; no firm D call. The germline gives CDR1 SGDLS, CDR2 YYNGEE. The V end lost 3 bases, the J end lost 3 bases, and 4 bases lay between the germline ends. The CDR3 runs 12 residues. The CDR3 here is CASSAGYNEQFF. CDR3 bases: TGTGCCAGCAGCGCAGGCTACAATGAGCAGTTCTTC.

The V call is TRBV20-1, the J call TRBJ1-2; D is undetermined. CDR3 length: 11 residues. Germline CDR1 is DFQATT and CDR2 is SNEGSKA (reference sequence). V was pared by 7 bases and J by 2 bases, with 8 bases between. The CDR3 sequence is CSGSPNYGYTF. CDR3 sequence (DNA): TGCAGTGGTAGCCCAAACTATGGCTACACCTTC.